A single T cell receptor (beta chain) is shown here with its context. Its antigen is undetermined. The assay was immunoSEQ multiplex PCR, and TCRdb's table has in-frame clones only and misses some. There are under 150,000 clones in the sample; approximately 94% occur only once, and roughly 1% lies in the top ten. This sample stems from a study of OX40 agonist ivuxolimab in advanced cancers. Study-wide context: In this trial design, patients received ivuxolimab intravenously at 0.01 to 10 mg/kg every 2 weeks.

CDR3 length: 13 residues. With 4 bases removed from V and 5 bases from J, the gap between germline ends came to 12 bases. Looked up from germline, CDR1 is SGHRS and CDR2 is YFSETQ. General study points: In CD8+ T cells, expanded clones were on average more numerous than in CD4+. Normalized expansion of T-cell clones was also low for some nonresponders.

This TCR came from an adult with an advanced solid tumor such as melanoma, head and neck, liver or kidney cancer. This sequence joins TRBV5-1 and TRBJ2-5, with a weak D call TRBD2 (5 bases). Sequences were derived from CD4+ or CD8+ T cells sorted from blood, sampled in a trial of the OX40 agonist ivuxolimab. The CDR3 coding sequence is TGCGCCAGCAGCGTGGGATCGGGGGAGACCCAGTACTTC. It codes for CASSVGSGETQYF. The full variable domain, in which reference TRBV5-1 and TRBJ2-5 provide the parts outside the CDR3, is KAGVTQTPRYLIKTRGQQVTLSCSPISGHRSVSWYQQTPGQGLQFLFEYFSETQRNKGNFPGRFSGRQFSNSRSEMNVSTLELGDSALYLCASSVGSGETQYFGPGTRLLVL.